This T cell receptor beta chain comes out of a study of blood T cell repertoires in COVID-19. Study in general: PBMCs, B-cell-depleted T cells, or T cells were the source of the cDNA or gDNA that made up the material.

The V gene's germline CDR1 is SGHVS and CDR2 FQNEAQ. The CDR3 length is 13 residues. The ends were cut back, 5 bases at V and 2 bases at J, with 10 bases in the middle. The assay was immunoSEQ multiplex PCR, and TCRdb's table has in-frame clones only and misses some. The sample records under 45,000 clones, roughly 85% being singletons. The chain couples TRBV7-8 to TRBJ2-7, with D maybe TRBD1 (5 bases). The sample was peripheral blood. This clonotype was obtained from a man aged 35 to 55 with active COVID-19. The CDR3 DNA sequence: TGTGCCAGCAGCCGCAGGGAAACCTACGAGCAGTACTTC. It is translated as CASSRRETYEQYF.